A selection of T cell receptor beta chains follows, all from one sample in a study of blood T cell dynamics during melanoma immunotherapy. The data were produced by immunoSEQ multiplex PCR, yet TCRdb's version contains in-frame clones alone and is incomplete. The sample includes some 16,000 clones, approximately 81% seen only once; the top ten take about 4.6%. This specimen consisted of blood, obtained from a patient treated with checkpoint blockade. These receptors came from a human donor with melanoma. Each CDR3 is given with its conserved first and last residue. A D gene is named only where the DNA matches it firmly. Rows may omit the clone size; those that give it use once, few, many or a size class.

abundance	len	v_gene	j_gene	d_gene	CDR3nt	CDR3aa
NA	13	TRBV7-9	TRBJ2-7	TRBD1	TGTGCCAGCAGCTTCGACAGGGGCTACGAGCAGTACTTC	CASSFDRGYEQYF
NA	14	TRBV7-2	TRBJ2-2	TRBD2	TGTGCCAGCAGCACTGGGACTAGCGGGGTACGGCTGTTTTTT	CASSTGTSGVRLFF
NA	16	TRBV6-6	TRBJ2-5	TRBD2	TGTGCCAGCAGTTACCCCCCGAGCGGGGGGGAAGAGACCCAGTACTTC	CASSYPPSGGEETQYF
NA	16	TRBV5-1	TRBJ2-3	TRBD1	TGCGCCAGCAGCCAGGGACAGACCCCTCACACAGATACGCAGTATTTT	CASSQGQTPHTDTQYF
NA	15	TRBV6-1	TRBJ2-3	NA	TGTGCCAGCAGTGAAATACCAGGAGGTACAGATACGCAGTATTTT	CASSEIPGGTDTQYF
NA	15	TRBV19	TRBJ1-3	NA	TGTGCCAGTAGTATTTTGACAGCCTCTGGAAACACCATATATTTT	CASSILTASGNTIYF
NA	14	TRBV5-1	TRBJ2-7	NA	TGCGCCAGCAGCTTGACGACGGTAGCCTACGAGCAGTACTTC	CASSLTTVAYEQYF
NA	14	TRBV5-1	TRBJ2-7	TRBD1	TGCGCCAGCAGCTCCGGGACAGGGGCCTACGAGCAGTACTTC	CASSSGTGAYEQYF
once	14	TRBV5-1	TRBJ1-4	TRBD1	TGCGCCAGCAGCCAGACAGGGGCTAATGAAAAACTGTTTTTT	CASSQTGANEKLFF
NA	16	TRBV9	TRBJ2-3	TRBD1	TGTGCCAGCAGCAAGTGGACAGGGGATCGAACAGATACGCAGTATTTT	CASSKWTGDRTDTQYF